The entry below describes one T cell receptor beta chain. These data come from a study of blood T cell repertoires in COVID-19. About the research overall: COVID-19 samples from acute and convalescent phases originated in the United States, Italy and Spain.

V was clipped by 6 bases and J by 1 base, with 13 bases between them. The length of the CDR3 is 16 residues. Germline lookup yields CDR1 LNHDA and CDR2 SQIVND (reference sequence). Per the study methods: Estimation of nucleated cell counts was performed using reference gene primer amplification. Libraries were prepared by immunoSEQ multiplex PCR; TCRdb keeps only in-frame clonotypes and omits some of them. D and trimming were read from the DNA, whereas the V and J calls and clone size are those reported in that table. The sample holds about 260,000 clones, under 90% seen once. Sample: peripheral blood. J is TRBJ2-6 and V is TRBV19, with D unresolved. The sequence came from a woman between 50 and 59 years old who had recovered from COVID-19. DNA of the CDR3: TGTGCCAGTAGCCAGACACCGAAGTCTGGGGCCAACGTCCTGACTTTC. It codes for CASSQTPKSGANVLTF.